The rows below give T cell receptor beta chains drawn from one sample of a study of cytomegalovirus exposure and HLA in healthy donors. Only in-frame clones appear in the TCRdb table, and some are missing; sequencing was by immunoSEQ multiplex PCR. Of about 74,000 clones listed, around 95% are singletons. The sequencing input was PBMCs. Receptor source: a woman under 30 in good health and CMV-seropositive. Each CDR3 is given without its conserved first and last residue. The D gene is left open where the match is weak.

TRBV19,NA,ASRMRSGAEQY
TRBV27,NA,ASSLSGLLRTQY
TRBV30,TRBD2,AWDPSGSYEQY
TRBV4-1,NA,ASSPGPGEIDTQY
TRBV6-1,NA,ASRAGYSYNEQF
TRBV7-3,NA,ASSLQGLGEQY
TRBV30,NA,AWHSGTGENEQF
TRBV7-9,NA,ASSLAGGEETQY
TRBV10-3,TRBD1,AISWDRNFPTNEQF
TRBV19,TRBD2,ASSNGGYNEQF
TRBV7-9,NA,ASSPEIHQYNEQF
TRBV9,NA,ASSGRGDTQY
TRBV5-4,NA,ASRGATSTDTQY
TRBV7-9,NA,ASSPPGEQF
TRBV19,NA,ASSNTLRGPRDQPQH
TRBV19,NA,ASSRSGSSYNEQF
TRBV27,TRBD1,ASSLTGNYGYT
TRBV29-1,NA,SVGQGRRGTGELF
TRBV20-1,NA,SARRLAF
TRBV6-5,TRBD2,ASSYSGLAVDTQY
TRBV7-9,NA,ASSQGNTIY
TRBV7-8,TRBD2,ASSLALAGGRLV
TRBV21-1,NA,ASNYHRDRGGEIEAF
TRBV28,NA,ASTQPEGHLVEQY